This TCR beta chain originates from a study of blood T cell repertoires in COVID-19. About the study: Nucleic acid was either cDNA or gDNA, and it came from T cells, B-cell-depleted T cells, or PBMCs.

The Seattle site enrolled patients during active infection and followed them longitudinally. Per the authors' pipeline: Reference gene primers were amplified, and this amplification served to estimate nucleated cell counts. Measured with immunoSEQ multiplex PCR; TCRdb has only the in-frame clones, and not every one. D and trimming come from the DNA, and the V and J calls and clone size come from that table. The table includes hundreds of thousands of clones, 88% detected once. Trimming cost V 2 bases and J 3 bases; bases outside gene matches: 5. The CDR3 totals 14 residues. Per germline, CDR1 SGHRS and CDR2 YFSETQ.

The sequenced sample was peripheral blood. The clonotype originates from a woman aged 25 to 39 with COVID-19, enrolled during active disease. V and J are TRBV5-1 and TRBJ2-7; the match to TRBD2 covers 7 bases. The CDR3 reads CASSFWGGDYEQYF. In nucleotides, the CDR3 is TGCGCCAGCAGCTTTTGGGGAGGGGACTACGAGCAGTACTTC.